This T cell receptor (beta chain) appears in the sequencing data of a study of T cell responses to AZD1222 COVID-19 vaccine. Across the study: Timing groups of about 4 and about 12 weeks for second doses were pooled.

Using immunoSEQ multiplex PCR, the repertoire was profiled, and TCRdb retains in-frame clones only, with some absent. The data show 150,000 to 200,000 clones, 85% to 95% seen once. The receptor was isolated from an adult in good health. The source material was peripheral blood, sampled on day 0 of AZD1222 vaccination.

The CDR3 loop reads CASSYPSGRALYNEQFF. The CDR3, as DNA: TGTGCCAGCAGTTATCCAAGCGGGAGGGCCTTGTACAATGAGCAGTTCTTC. This chain uses TRBV6-2 or TRBV6-3 with TRBJ2-1, with 10 bases identical to TRBD2. The CDR3 is 17 amino acids. The V and J ends lost 3 bases and 4 bases, in that order; junction bases with no gene match: 9. CDR1 is MNHEY and CDR2 is SVGEGT in the germline V gene.